A single sample is the source of the 14 T cell receptor beta chains below, sequenced in a study of T cell responses to AZD1222 COVID-19 vaccine. Clones were sequenced by immunoSEQ multiplex PCR, and TCRdb holds only the in-frame ones, with some missing. Counted here are approximately 140,000 clones, approximately 90% occurring once; the ten biggest clones make up about 3.3%. The specimen was peripheral blood, collected 28 days after the second AZD1222 dose. Source of these receptors: an adult who received the AZD1222 COVID-19 vaccine.

This sequence joins TRBV7-9 and TRBJ2-5, with D perhaps TRBD1 (6 bases). V lost 5 bases and J 2 bases, leaving 9 bases between the germline ends. Germline-derived CDR1 and CDR2 are SEHNR and FQNEAQ (reference sequence). The CDR3 spans 13 residues. Written as DNA, the CDR3 is TGTGCCAGCAGCCGGGGACAACAAGAGACCCAGTACTTC. Translation: CASSRGQQETQYF.

This chain links TRBV11-2 with TRBJ1-4; no clear D. This CDR3 region has 15 residues. The germline gives CDR1 SGHAT, CDR2 FQNNGV. Trimming pared 5 bases from V and 5 bases from J, leaving 15 bases between. CDR3 in amino acids: CASSGRAFPNEKLFF. CDR3 coding DNA: TGTGCCAGCAGCGGGAGGGCCTTCCCCAATGAAAAACTGTTTTTT.

This chain links TRBV29-1 with TRBJ1-1, with 9 bases that match TRBD1. This CDR3 is 15 amino acids long. Per the germline V gene, CDR1 is SQVTM and CDR2 is ANQGSEA. The trim removed 6 bases at V and 0 bases at J, leaving 8 bases unmatched. The CDR3 coding sequence is TGCAGCGTCCGGGCCAGGGACAGGGTGAACACTGAAGCTTTCTTT. Its protein product is CSVRARDRVNTEAFF.

The rearrangement uses TRBV9 and TRBJ1-3; D unclear. The CDR3 sequence is 13 residues long. Per germline, CDR1 SGDLS and CDR2 YYNGEE. With 6 bases removed from V and 0 bases from J, the gap between germline ends came to 7 bases. The DNA for the CDR3 is TGTGCCAGCACCCCACACTCTGGAAACACCATATATTTT. Translated, it gives CASTPHSGNTIYF.

The J gene is TRBJ2-7, the V gene TRBV7-9; 7 bases align to TRBD2. Germline lookup yields CDR1 SEHNR and CDR2 FQNEAQ (reference sequence). The CDR3 is 15 amino acids. J was trimmed by 5 bases and V by 7 bases; bases with no gene match: 14. DNA of the CDR3: TGTGCCAGCAACTCGCCTAGCGGTCCTTTGGACGAGCAGTACTTC. Its translation is CASNSPSGPLDEQYF.

The J gene is TRBJ1-6, the V gene TRBV5-1, with a weak D call TRBD1 (6 bases). The V and J ends lost 0 bases and 7 bases respectively, with 11 bases between them. The germline gives CDR1 SGHRS, CDR2 YFSETQ. The length of the CDR3 is 15 residues. The CDR3 DNA sequence: TGCGCCAGCAGCTTGGCAACAGGGCTAAATTCACCCCTCCACTTT. Translated, it gives CASSLATGLNSPLHF.

This chain links TRBV30 with TRBJ1-6; D is undetermined. The V gene lost 3 bases and the J gene lost 2 bases, with 14 bases spanning the gap. CDR3 length: 16 amino acids. The V gene's germline CDR1 is GTSNPN and CDR2 SVGIG (reference sequence). The CDR3 protein is CAWSPPTQTYNSPLHF. The CDR3 bases are TGTGCCTGGAGCCCTCCTACACAAACCTATAATTCACCCCTCCACTTT.

This chain uses TRBV6-1 with TRBJ1-3; D is unresolved. The germline V and J ends were trimmed by 0 bases and 3 bases, with 15 bases remaining between them. The germline V gene has CDR1 MNHNS and CDR2 SASEGT. This CDR3 is built from 17 residues. The CDR3 region has the DNA TGTGCCAGCAGTGAAGCTGTGGAGCGCGTTATTGGAAACACCATATATTTT. It yields the protein CASSEAVERVIGNTIYF.

This chain joins TRBV4-2 and TRBJ2-5, with a tentative D call TRBD1 (5 bases). The germline CDR1 and CDR2 sequences are LGHNA and YNFKEQ. Trimming shortened V by 6 bases and J by 4 bases, and 6 bases separated the two germline ends. There are 11 residues in the CDR3. CDR3 residues: CASSRGETQYF. CDR3 DNA: TGTGCCAGCAGTAGGGGAGAGACCCAGTACTTC.

As concerns this clone: At one end the junction does not follow the germline gene, possibly because of a read error. The rearrangement links TRBV6-1 to TRBJ1-1, with D hard to call. The CDR3 is 12 amino acids. Per the germline V gene, CDR1 is MNHNS and CDR2 is SASEGT. This CDR3 reads CASREVNTEAFF. The CDR3, as DNA: TGTGCCAGCAGGGAAGTGAACACTGAAGCTTTCTTT.

The chain recombines TRBV19 with TRBJ2-3; 9 nucleotides align to TRBD2. The CDR3 is made up of 15 amino acids. Germline-derived CDR1 and CDR2 are LNHDA and SQIVND (reference sequence). V shed 10 bases, J shed 0 bases, and the junction held 8 bases outside the gene matches. CDR3 residues: CATSLAGTSTDTQYF. In DNA, the CDR3 is TGTGCCACCTCTCTAGCGGGAACTAGCACAGATACGCAGTATTTT. The full variable domain, rest sourced from reference TRBV19 and TRBJ2-3, is DGGITQSPKYLFRKEGQNVTLSCEQNLNHDAMYWYRQDPGQGLRLIYYSQIVNDFQKGDIAEGYSVSREKKESFPLTVTSAQKNPTAFYLCATSLAGTSTDTQYFGPGTRLTVL.

J is TRBJ2-4 and V is TRBV29-1; TRBD1 agrees at 7 bases. This CDR3 spans 15 amino acids. V lost 7 bases and J lost 4; bases outside the gene matches: 13. The V gene's germline CDR1 is SQVTM and CDR2 ANQGSEA. CDR3: CSGLLKGARKNIQYF. In DNA, the CDR3 is TGCAGCGGACTCCTCAAGGGGGCGCGGAAAAACATTCAGTACTTC.

This chain joins TRBV5-6 and TRBJ2-7, with 10 positions matching TRBD1. There are 14 residues in the CDR3. Germline V gene sequence: CDR1 SGHDT, CDR2 YYEEEE. J lost 7 bases, V lost 4 bases, and 8 bases had no gene match. CDR3 loop: CASSRPGQGREQYF. The CDR3 DNA reads TGTGCCAGCAGCCGCCCGGGACAGGGGAGGGAGCAGTACTTC.

The chain combines TRBV27 with TRBJ1-3; D unclear. Between the trimmed V and J ends, which lost 5 bases and 4 bases, there was a span of 12 bases. This CDR3 is 14 amino acids long. Germline loops: CDR1 MNHEY, CDR2 SMNVEV (reference sequence). The chain's CDR3 is CASSPTNPGNTIYF. CDR3 nucleotides: TGTGCCAGCAGTCCAACCAATCCAGGAAACACCATATATTTT.